The sample holds many counts of the clone carrying this T cell receptor (beta chain). Its antigen remains unknown. The data were taken from a study of T cells in Graves' hyperthyroidism and ophthalmopathy. Study-level points and caveats: Ophthalmopathy got predicted by the model a median roughly six months before its onset.

Amplification yielded TCR beta CDR3 regions, with RNA transcripts as the source. First-round RT-PCR targeting the TCR CDR3 was performed with the HTBI primer set. TCRdb called the multiplex PCR reads again in MiXCR, with one record for every CDR3 protein. The repertoire holds under 400,000 distinct CDR3 sequences, with around 17% as singletons. Germline V gene sequence: CDR1 MDHEN, CDR2 SYDVKM. The V end lost 3 bases, the J end lost 8 bases, and 14 bases lay between the germline ends. This CDR3 has 15 residues. Stable Graves' hyperthyroidism denoted no ophthalmopathy progression over 18 months. The study left out patients who had uncontrolled infection, other autoimmune disease, pregnancy or lactation.

This receptor was obtained from a man younger than 45 with Graves' hyperthyroidism. The sequencing sample was made of blood. The chain has TRBV28 and TRBJ1-6; D gene unclear. DNA of the CDR3: TGTGCCAGCAGTTTGTCAGGTTCTTTTGATTCACCCCTCCACTTT. Protein product: CASSLSGSFDSPLHF.